One sample yielded the 5 T cell receptor beta chains listed below, sequenced in a study of blood T cells in healthy people across ages (dated by TCRdb to 2014 to 2015). The library was made by 5' RACE. The run used an Illumina HiSeq 2500. A second PCR of roughly 6 to 12 cycles was performed with a sample-barcoded 5' primer and a J-beta primer mix. TCRdb trimmed the raw reads at Q25, called clones with MiXCR and kept productive beta chains. A single entry per CDR3 protein holds the most common genes and DNA from its merged rows. The sample includes 1.5 million to 2 million distinct CDR3 sequences, with 25% to 30% observed a single time. The ten largest clones take up 7.7% of the sample. Sequencing was done on a sample of blood. Every receptor here comes from a woman aged 30 to 39 in good health.

This chain uses TRBV28 with TRBJ1-5; the D gene is possibly TRBD1 (5 bases). The CDR3 is 17 residues long. V lost 6 bases and J 0 bases, leaving 18 bases between the germline ends. Germline CDR1 and CDR2: MDHEN and SYDVKM. CDR3 nucleotide sequence: TGTGCCAGCAGGACCGGGGGTCGTCCCGTTAGCAATCAGCCCCAGCATTTT. Its translation: CASRTGGRPVSNQPQHF.

The chain couples TRBV9 to TRBJ1-1, with 7 bases that match TRBD1. CDR3 length: 14 residues. The germline CDR1 and CDR2 sequences are SGDLS and YYNGEE. J gave up 8 bases and V 4 bases, and 11 bases lay outside the gene matches. The CDR3 region has the DNA TGTGCCAGCAGCCCTGACCTGAACAGGGGCGAAGCTTTCTTT. It yields the protein CASSPDLNRGEAFF. The full variable domain, completed using reference TRBV9 and TRBJ1-1, is DSGVTQTPKHLITATGQRVTLRCSPRSGDLSVYWYQQSLDQGLQFLIQYYNGEERAKGNILERFSAQQFPDLHSELNLSSLELGDSALYFCASSPDLNRGEAFFGQGTRLTVV.

This clonotype was detected ten times or more. At one of its ends the junction is not consistent with the germline gene, which may arise from a read error. The CDR3: CASSGGLQETQYF. CDR3 nucleotide sequence: TGCGCCAGCAGTGGGGGGCTACAAGAGACCCAGTACTTC. The chain is built from TRBV2 and TRBJ2-5; D could derive from TRBD1 or TRBD2 (6 bases each). Germline values: CDR1 SNHLY, CDR2 FYNNEI. The CDR3 sequence is 13 residues long.

This clonotype was seen a few times. The chain uses TRBV20-1 and TRBJ2-7, with a weak D call TRBD1 (7 bases). Deletions cut 0 bases from V and 4 bases from J, with 16 bases between. There are 15 residues in the CDR3. Germline loops: CDR1 DFQATT, CDR2 SNEGSKA (reference sequence). CDR3 residues: CSARDSGGISYEQYF. In DNA, the CDR3 is TGCAGTGCTAGAGACTCAGGGGGGATCAGTTACGAGCAGTACTTC.

This clonotype appeared once. J is TRBJ2-3 and V is TRBV6-5; 12 nucleotides line up with TRBD2. CDR1 MNHEY and CDR2 SVGAGI come from the germline V gene. The ends lost 2 bases at V and 0 bases at J; junction bases unmatched: 9. CDR3 length: 19 residues. The CDR3 coding sequence is TGTGCCAGCAGTTACCGCCGCCTTACTAGCGGGGGGAGCACAGATACGCAGTATTTT. It specifies CASSYRRLTSGGSTDTQYF.